One and the same sample provided the 2 T cell receptor beta chains below, sequenced in a study of beta chain features in type 1 diabetes. Their target antigens are unknown. Expressed TCRB transcripts were sequenced because the isolated RNA had all been reverse transcribed beforehand. Assay used: immunoSEQ multiplex PCR; TCRdb lists only in-frame clones, some missing. The sample holds 600,000 to 700,000 clones, around 12% seen once. Study-level results: A moderate, significant TCRB CDR3 shortening appeared in type 1 diabetes across four CD4+ subsets.

The sequencing input was naive CD4+ T cells from blood. All receptors come from a man aged 25 to 40 with type 1 diabetes.

The CDR3 loop is CASQTGYNSPLHF. CDR3 DNA sequence: TGTGCCAGCCAAACGGGTTATAATTCACCCCTCCACTTT. The chain uses TRBV5-8 and TRBJ1-6; D remains ambiguous. V shed 7 bases and J shed 4 bases, with 9 bases lying between them. Germline-derived CDR1 and CDR2 are SGHTS and YDEGEE. The CDR3 sequence is 13 residues long. Complete variable domain (other parts from reference TRBV5-8 and TRBJ1-6): EAGVTQSPTHLIKTRGQQATLRCSPISGHTSVYWYQQALGLGLQFLLWYDEGEERNRGNFPPRFSGRQFPNYSSELNVNALELEDSALYLCASQTGYNSPLHFGNGTRLTVT.

This clone was observed a few times. J is TRBJ2-7 and V is TRBV10-3; 7 nucleotides match TRBD1. Losses at the gene ends were 8 bases for V and 0 bases for J; bases not matched to a gene: 19. The germline V gene encodes CDR1 ENHRY and CDR2 SYGVKD. The CDR3 consists of 18 residues. The DNA for the CDR3 is TGTGCCATCGCCGGGACCTCGACAGGGACCCTCCACTCCTACGAGCAGTACTTC. Translation gives CAIAGTSTGTLHSYEQYF.